The 9 T cell receptor beta chains reported below all come from one sample, sequenced in a study of a mutant IDH1 vaccine in newly diagnosed glioma. Assay: immunoSEQ multiplex PCR; the TCRdb copy retains only in-frame clones and omits some. The sample consists of about 38,000 clones, roughly 78% of them appearing once. Stated time point: baseline, week 1 (first vaccination visit). Documented treatment: pre-vaccination baseline after standard-of-care therapy. The source was PBMCs, collected from a glioma patient treated with radiotherapy, temozolomide or both. The source of these receptors is a man between 35 and 55 years old with glioma. Some clones in this sample may be carry-over from other donors' samples.

This clone turned up a few times. V usage is TRBV7-2 and J usage is TRBJ1-2; the match to TRBD1 covers 11 bases. The V gene's germline CDR1 is SGHTA and CDR2 FQGNSA. After removal of 5 bases from V and 0 bases from J, the junction contained 8 bases not matched to a gene. This CDR3 comprises 17 residues. The CDR3 sequence is CASSTRTGGATNYGYTF. CDR3 bases: TGTGCCAGCAGCACTAGGACAGGGGGCGCGACTAACTATGGCTACACCTTC.

V usage is TRBV19 and J usage is TRBJ1-1; maybe TRBD1 (6 bases). With 7 bases removed from V and 0 bases from J, the gap between germline ends came to 12 bases. CDR3 length: 14 amino acids. Germline-derived CDR1 and CDR2 are LNHDA and SQIVND (reference sequence). This CDR3 is CASNLQGLNTEAFF. As DNA, the CDR3 is TGTGCCAGTAATCTACAGGGCCTGAACACTGAAGCTTTCTTT. Full variable domain (missing parts from reference TRBV19 and TRBJ1-1): DGGITQSPKYLFRKEGQNVTLSCEQNLNHDAMYWYRQDPGQGLRLIYYSQIVNDFQKGDIAEGYSVSREKKESFPLTVTSAQKNPTAFYLCASNLQGLNTEAFFGQGTRLTVV.

The chain couples TRBV10-3 to TRBJ1-5, with 7 nucleotides matching TRBD1. This CDR3 region has 15 residues. J was trimmed by 7 bases and V by 2 bases; bases with no gene match: 8. The V gene's germline CDR1 is ENHRY and CDR2 SYGVKD. CDR3 region: CAISEPGQPDQPQHF. DNA for the CDR3: TGTGCCATCAGTGAGCCGGGACAGCCTGACCAGCCCCAGCATTTT.

The chain couples TRBV12-2 to TRBJ2-2; the table's D call, TRBD2, was not checked against the DNA. TRBV12-2 is an annotated pseudogene. The CDR3 is 15 amino acids. The CDR3 spells CASRLARKGRWELFF. The CDR3 region has the DNA TGTGCAAGTCGCTTAGCGCGGAAAGGGAGGTGGGAGCTGTTTTTT.

V and J are TRBV7-9 and TRBJ2-7; 11 positions match TRBD2. Germline CDR1 is SEHNR and CDR2 is FQNEAQ (reference sequence). The CDR3 spans 17 residues. V dropped 3 bases and J dropped 1; count of bases not matched to a gene: 8. In nucleotides, the CDR3 is TGTGCCAGCAGCTTGGCTAGCGGGGGGCCATCGTCCTACGAGCAGTACTTC. Translation gives CASSLASGGPSSYEQYF.

This chain links TRBV7-9 with TRBJ1-3, with D maybe TRBD1 (5 bases). The CDR3 covers 18 residues. Germline V lookup: CDR1 SEHNR, CDR2 FQNEAQ (reference sequence). V lost 2 bases to trimming and J lost 0 bases, with 17 bases between them. The CDR3 is CASSLLRGFTTSGNTIYF. The CDR3 DNA is TGTGCCAGCAGCTTACTGAGGGGCTTTACCACCTCTGGAAACACCATATATTTT.

The chain joins TRBV7-9 to TRBJ1-6; D perhaps matches TRBD1 (5 bases). V dropped 5 bases and J dropped 10 bases, with 18 bases sitting between them. The CDR3 loop spans 15 amino acids. Germline assignment: CDR1 SEHNR and CDR2 FQNEAQ (reference sequence). The CDR3 nucleotides read TGTGCCAGCAGCCTCGTTGGGGACTCCCACTCACCCCTCCACTTT. Its translation: CASSLVGDSHSPLHF. The whole variable domain, filled in from reference TRBV7-9 and TRBJ1-6, reads DTGVSQNPRHKITKRGQNVTFRCDPISEHNRLYWYRQTLGQGPEFLTYFQNEAQLEKSRLLSDRFSAERPKGSFSTLEIQRTEQGDSAMYLCASSLVGDSHSPLHFGNGTRLTVT.

CDR3 loop: CASSGSTGSETQYF. CDR3 in DNA: TGTGCCAGCAGCGGCTCGACAGGGTCAGAGACCCAGTACTTC. The rearrangement links TRBV9 to TRBJ2-5; 7 bases map to TRBD1. Germline CDR1 and CDR2: SGDLS and YYNGEE. Unmatched junction bases numbered 6, after V lost 3 bases and J lost 4 bases. This CDR3 has 14 amino acids.

The rearrangement links TRBV10-3 to TRBJ2-5; 8 positions agree with TRBD1. From germline, CDR1 is ENHRY and CDR2 SYGVKD. V lost 5 bases, J lost 3 bases, and 11 bases stayed unmatched. The CDR3 loop spans 16 amino acids. CDR3 sequence: CAISSNRGQEKETQYF. DNA of the CDR3: TGTGCCATCAGTTCTAACCGGGGACAGGAAAAAGAGACCCAGTACTTC.